These 16 T cell receptor beta chains were sequenced from one sample in a study of long-term antiretroviral therapy in people with HIV. They ran version v3.0 of the immunoSEQ assay at survey level. TCRdb's table, derived via immunoSEQ multiplex PCR, lists solely in-frame clones and lacks some. The table lists around 23,000 clones, approximately 84% of them singletons. This specimen was unsorted PBMCs, taken 0.5 years before starting antiretroviral therapy. All receptors derive from a man aged 40-50 years with HIV.

V gene TRBV10-3 combines with J gene TRBJ2-7, with 8 bases lining up with TRBD1. Unmatched junction bases numbered 5, after V lost 3 bases and J lost 4 bases. CDR1 is ENHRY and CDR2 is SYGVKD in the germline V gene. The length of the CDR3 is 14 residues. The CDR3 reads CAISDPTGEYEQYF. The CDR3, as DNA: TGTGCCATCAGTGACCCGACAGGGGAATACGAGCAGTACTTC.

The chain uses TRBV7-9 and TRBJ1-5; maybe TRBD1 (6 bases). Trimming stripped 1 base from V and 1 base from J, with 11 bases between. The CDR3 length is 16 residues. The V gene's germline CDR1 is SEHNR and CDR2 FQNEAQ (reference sequence). CDR3 loop: CASSLVGARSNQPQHF. In nucleotides, the CDR3 is TGTGCCAGCAGCTTAGTGGGGGCGCGAAGCAATCAGCCCCAGCATTTT.

The gene calls are TRBV6-6 and TRBJ2-7; 9 bases agree with TRBD1. Unmatched junction bases numbered 4, after V lost 6 bases and J lost 7 bases. The CDR3 runs 12 residues. The germline CDR1 and CDR2 sequences are MNHNY and SVGAGI (reference sequence). CDR3 coding DNA: TGTGCCAGCAGCCAGACAGGGGGTGAGCAGTACTTC. Its protein is CASSQTGGEQYF.

This rearrangement joins TRBV21-1 to TRBJ1-1. TRBV21-1 is a pseudogene. This CDR3 has 16 residues. CDR3 nucleotides: TGTGCCAGCAGCAAATCGGGACGGGCAATGAACACTGAAGCTTTCTTT. Translated: CASSKSGRAMNTEAFF.

This clone was seen a single time. The chain uses TRBV5-1 and TRBJ1-5, with D perhaps matching TRBD1 (5 bases). V shed 0 bases and J shed 6 bases, with 10 bases lying between them. Germline V lookup: CDR1 SGHRS, CDR2 YFSETQ. This CDR3 comprises 14 residues. Written as DNA, the CDR3 is TGCGCCAGCAGCTTGGACGGGGGGGGTCAGCCCCAGCATTTT. Translation: CASSLDGGGQPQHF.

This clone was detected once. V is TRBV6-6 and J is TRBJ2-3, with D unresolved. Looked up from germline, CDR1 is MNHNY and CDR2 is SVGAGI (reference sequence). V lost 6 bases and J lost 5, with 9 bases in between. This CDR3 has 12 residues. The CDR3 sequence: CASSRIGDTQYF. DNA for the CDR3: TGTGCCAGCAGCCGTATCGGAGATACGCAGTATTTT.

The gene calls are TRBV6-5 and TRBJ2-1, with TRBD1 identical over 7 bases. This CDR3 has 16 amino acids. J gave up 5 bases and V 0 bases, and 7 bases lay outside the gene matches. Germline V CDR1 and CDR2: MNHEY, SVGAGI. The DNA of the CDR3 is TGTGCCAGCAGTTACTCGATGCAGGGGGTGAACAATGAGCAGTTCTTC. Amino acids: CASSYSMQGVNNEQFF.

This rearrangement joins TRBV28 to TRBJ1-5; 8 bases map to TRBD1. The CDR3 is made up of 15 amino acids. V lost 6 bases and J lost 7; bases outside the gene matches: 11. The germline CDR1 and CDR2 sequences are MDHEN and SYDVKM. This CDR3 reads CASSHGTGFGQPQHF. CDR3 nucleotides: TGTGCCAGCAGCCACGGGACAGGTTTTGGGCAGCCCCAGCATTTT. Full variable domain (remainder filled in from reference TRBV28 and TRBJ1-5): DVKVTQSSRYLVKRTGEKVFLECVQDMDHENMFWYRQDPGLGLRLIYFSYDVKMKEKGDIPEGYSVSREKKERFSLILESASTNQTSMYLCASSHGTGFGQPQHFGDGTRLSIL.

The V gene is TRBV30, the J gene TRBJ1-2; D not certain. V was clipped by 4 bases and J by 4 bases, with 13 bases between them. The CDR3 is made up of 13 amino acids. The germline V gene has CDR1 GTSNPN and CDR2 SVGIG (reference sequence). The CDR3 sequence: CAWTESGLYGYTF. In nucleotides, the CDR3 is TGTGCCTGGACGGAGAGCGGACTCTATGGCTACACCTTC.

The V and J genes are TRBV2 and TRBJ1-6; perhaps TRBD1 as D (6 bases). The length of the CDR3 is 19 residues. Germline-derived CDR1 and CDR2 are SNHLY and FYNNEI. V lost 2 bases and J lost 0, with 17 bases in between. The CDR3 loop reads CASSEILGAQSSYNSPLHF. The CDR3 DNA sequence: TGTGCCAGCAGTGAAATATTGGGGGCCCAGAGCTCCTATAATTCACCCCTCCACTTT.

The J gene is TRBJ1-2, the V gene TRBV29-1; D is perhaps TRBD1 (6 bases). Trimming stripped 1 base from V and 4 bases from J, with 13 bases between. Per germline, CDR1 SQVTM and CDR2 ANQGSEA. The CDR3 length is 14 residues. CDR3 DNA: TGCAGCGTTGAAGGGCAGGGCAGGGGCTATGGCTACACCTTC. Its protein is CSVEGQGRGYGYTF.

The sample holds a few counts of this clone. The chain joins TRBV5-1 to TRBJ1-3; weak D call: TRBD1 (6 bases). The V gene lost 6 bases and the J gene lost 4 bases, with 17 bases spanning the gap. The CDR3 runs 15 residues. Germline V gives CDR1 SGHRS, CDR2 YFSETQ. This CDR3 reads CASTPGEWAGNTIYF. The CDR3 nucleotides are TGCGCCAGCACCCCAGGGGAATGGGCCGGAAACACCATATATTTT.

This clone was detected once. The chain couples TRBV6-5 to TRBJ1-6; maybe TRBD1 (6 bases). V dropped 4 bases and J dropped 10 bases, with 14 bases sitting between them. The CDR3 loop spans 14 amino acids. Per the germline V gene, CDR1 is MNHEY and CDR2 is SVGAGI. CDR3 loop: CASSSGEGRSPLHF. CDR3 nucleotide sequence: TGTGCCAGCAGTTCAGGGGAAGGAAGGTCACCCCTCCACTTT.

The V and J genes are TRBV28 and TRBJ2-7; D ambiguous. The CDR3 runs to 12 residues. V was cut by 6 bases and J by 0 bases, with 6 bases left in between. Germline V lookup: CDR1 MDHEN, CDR2 SYDVKM. The CDR3 sequence is CASSTDSYEQYF. DNA of the CDR3: TGTGCCAGCAGCACGGACTCCTACGAGCAGTACTTC.

V gene TRBV5-1 combines with J gene TRBJ2-1, with 10 bases identical to TRBD1. The V and J ends lost 5 bases and 9 bases, in that order; junction bases with no gene match: 5. The CDR3 has 13 amino acids. Per the germline V gene, CDR1 is SGHRS and CDR2 is YFSETQ. CDR3 residues: CASSSDRGLEQFF. CDR3 nucleotide sequence: TGCGCCAGCAGTTCAGACAGGGGGCTTGAGCAGTTCTTC. Variable domain in full (rest from reference TRBV5-1 and TRBJ2-1): KAGVTQTPRYLIKTRGQQVTLSCSPISGHRSVSWYQQTPGQGLQFLFEYFSETQRNKGNFPGRFSGRQFSNSRSEMNVSTLELGDSALYLCASSSDRGLEQFFGPGTRLTVL.

CDR3 DNA: TGTGCCAGCAGCCCCTTCGGTCGCAGGGGGGCCCTATATGGCTACACCTTC. Translated: CASSPFGRRGALYGYTF. This chain links TRBV13 with TRBJ1-2; 7 nucleotides agree with TRBD1. CDR1 and CDR2 from the germline V gene are PRHDT and FYEKMQ (reference sequence). Germline trimming cut 5 bases from V and 5 bases from J; bases unmatched to any gene: 17. The CDR3 runs to 17 residues.